This T cell receptor beta chain stems from a study of read filtering for tumor transcriptome and immune sequencing. Study-wide context: Mean patient age was around 66 years, range 47 to 80; around 16 male, some 14 female. After DNase treatment, RNA was made into whole-transcriptome libraries. RNA-seq yielded only about 80 to 1,400 TCR reads, IR-seq about 4.05 to 11 million.

This clonotype was recorded at least ten times. The library was built from roughly 400 ng RNA with molecular barcoded adaptors for alpha/delta and beta/gamma chains. TCRdb re-analysed the reads in MiXCR, keeping a single row per CDR3 protein. The data contain about 22,000 distinct CDR3 sequences, roughly 15% of them singletons. CDR1 and CDR2 (germline): SGHAT, FQNNGV. The CDR3 sequence is 17 residues long. The ends were cut back, 4 bases at V and 2 bases at J, with 19 bases in the middle. The sequenced sample was a population of CD138-negative cells sorted from bone marrow. This clonotype originated in a donor at least 40 years old with multiple myeloma. The V and J genes are TRBV11-2 and TRBJ2-3; a possible D gene is TRBD2 (5 bases). The CDR3 reads CASSWPRGAPDTDTQYF. The CDR3 nucleotides read TGTGCCAGCAGCTGGCCCCGGGGAGCCCCGGACACAGATACGCAGTATTTT.